This TCR beta chain was retrieved from a study of blood T cell repertoires in COVID-19. For the study at large: The United States, Italy and Spain were the sources of the acute and convalescent COVID-19 samples. In each case, the material was cDNA or gDNA derived from T cells, B-cell-depleted T cells, or PBMCs.

CDR3 length: 15 amino acids. Per the germline V gene, CDR1 is MNHEY and CDR2 is SVGEGT. Between the trimmed V and J ends, which lost 4 bases and 1 base, there was a span of 11 bases. Original methodology: By means of reference gene primer amplification, nucleated cell counts were estimated. Produced via immunoSEQ multiplex PCR; TCRdb's table is partial and in-frame only. The V and J calls and clone size come from that table; D and trimming were worked out from the DNA. This sample yields approximately 260,000 clones, of which 65% to 90% are seen a single time; 4.5% to 6% belongs to the top ten. The genes are TRBV6-2 or TRBV6-3 and TRBJ1-5, with D perhaps matching TRBD1 (6 bases). This sequence was found in a woman aged 80 or over with active or convalescent COVID-19. What was sequenced was peripheral blood. The CDR3: CASSLQGLSNQPQHF. As DNA, the CDR3 is TGTGCCAGCAGTTTACAGGGATTAAGCAATCAGCCCCAGCATTTT.